A single sample gave rise to the 8 T cell receptor beta chains below, sequenced in a study of shared clonotypes between healthy human individuals (dated by TCRdb to the early 2020s). Library preparation used the immunoSEQ multiplex PCR assay. TCRdb provides this immuneACCESS table in a form limited to in-frame rearrangements. Some clones are lacking; in checked studies, under half of them reflect an unresolved V gene, and why the rest are absent is not known. This sample comprises roughly 2.4 million clones, 90% to 97% of them detected only once. Clones ranked in the top ten supply around 0.13% of the sample. Sequences were obtained from naive CD4+ T cells sorted from blood. The sample's cell subset or site, from its label and the paper: CD45RA+ positively selected. Source of these receptors: a young man in good health.

The chain links TRBV6-6 to TRBJ2-1, with 7 bases identical to TRBD2. This CDR3 comprises 15 residues. The ends lost 6 bases at V and 3 bases at J; junction bases unmatched: 8. Germline V gene lookup returns CDR1 MNHNY and CDR2 SVGAGI (reference sequence). DNA for the CDR3: TGTGCCAGCAGCCAACGGACTAGATTCTACAATGAGCAGTTCTTC. It codes for CASSQRTRFYNEQFF.

This rearrangement joins TRBV6-5 to TRBJ2-7; 7 bases are shared with TRBD1. Germline-derived CDR1 and CDR2 are MNHEY and SVGAGI. The CDR3 length is 14 residues. Trimming removed 5 bases from V and 3 bases from J; junction bases left unmatched: 7. CDR3 loop: CASSQGQGVYEQYF. CDR3 coding DNA: TGTGCCAGCAGTCAGGGGCAGGGGGTCTACGAGCAGTACTTC.

The chain is built from TRBV7-2 and TRBJ2-3, with 11 nucleotides matching TRBD2. The CDR3 spans 18 residues. V trimming: 3 bases; J trimming: 0 bases; junction bases outside the gene matches: 8. Germline CDR1 SGHTA, CDR2 FQGNSA. The CDR3 DNA follows: TGTGCCAGCAGCTTGGGCGTACTAGCGGGGGCTAGCACAGATACGCAGTATTTT. It encodes CASSLGVLAGASTDTQYF.

The rearrangement links TRBV19 to TRBJ2-7, with D perhaps matching TRBD1 (6 bases). CDR1 and CDR2 from the germline V gene are LNHDA and SQIVND (reference sequence). CDR3 length equals 12 residues. Between the trimmed V and J ends, which lost 11 bases and 0 bases, there was a span of 11 bases. CDR3 protein: CAPDRSSYEQYF. CDR3 nucleotide sequence: TGTGCCCCTGACAGGAGCTCCTACGAGCAGTACTTC.

The chain employs TRBV5-1 and TRBJ1-4; perhaps TRBD1 as D (5 bases). V lost 1 base to trimming and J lost 6 bases, with 25 bases between them. Germline V CDR1 and CDR2: SGHRS, YFSETQ. The CDR3 has 19 residues. The CDR3: CASSLIPRQGPLSYEKLFF. CDR3 sequence (DNA): TGCGCCAGCAGCTTGATCCCACGCCAGGGACCTCTCTCCTATGAAAAACTGTTTTTT.

The V call is TRBV18, the J call TRBJ1-5; D is unresolved. From germline, CDR1 is KGHSH and CDR2 LQKENI. V was clipped by 2 bases and J by 6 bases, with 8 bases between them. CDR3 length: 13 residues. The CDR3, as DNA: TGTGCCAGCTCACCAGAGGAGGTTCAGCCCCAGCATTTT. Protein product: CASSPEEVQPQHF.

This rearrangement joins TRBV2 to TRBJ2-3, with D perhaps TRBD1 or TRBD2 (7 bases each). The germline V and J ends were trimmed by 9 bases and 8 bases, with 21 bases remaining between them. Germline values: CDR1 SNHLY, CDR2 FYNNEI. CDR3 length: 14 amino acids. CDR3 sequence (DNA): TGTGCCAGTTCACAGGGGAGCGGGAAAGGTACGCAGTATTTT. This codes for CASSQGSGKGTQYF.

This chain uses TRBV29-1 with TRBJ2-3; possible D gene TRBD1, 6 bases. The germline gives CDR1 SQVTM, CDR2 ANQGSEA. Trimming removed 6 bases at V and 5 bases at J, with 12 bases between. This CDR3 spans 12 amino acids. The CDR3 nucleotides read TGCAGCGTGACCAGGGGTGAAGATACGCAGTATTTT. Translation gives CSVTRGEDTQYF.